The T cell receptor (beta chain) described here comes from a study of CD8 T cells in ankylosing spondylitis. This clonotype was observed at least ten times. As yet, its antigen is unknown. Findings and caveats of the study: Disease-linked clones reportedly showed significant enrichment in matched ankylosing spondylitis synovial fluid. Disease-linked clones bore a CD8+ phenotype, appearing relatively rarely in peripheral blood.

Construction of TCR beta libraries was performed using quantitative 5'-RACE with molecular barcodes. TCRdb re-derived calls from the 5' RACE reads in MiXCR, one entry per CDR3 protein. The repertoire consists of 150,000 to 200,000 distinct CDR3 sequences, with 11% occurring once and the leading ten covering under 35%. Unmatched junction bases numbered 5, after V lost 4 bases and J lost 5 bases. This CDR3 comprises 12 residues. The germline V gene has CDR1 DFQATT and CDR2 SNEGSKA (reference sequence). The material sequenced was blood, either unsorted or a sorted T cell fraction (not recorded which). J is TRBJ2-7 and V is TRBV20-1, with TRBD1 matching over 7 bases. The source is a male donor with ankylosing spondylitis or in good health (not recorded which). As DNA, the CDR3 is TGCAGTGCTATCAAGGGGGCCAACGAGCAGTACTTC. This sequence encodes CSAIKGANEQYF.